The rows below give T cell receptor beta chains drawn from one sample of a study of T-cell reconstitution after alpha-beta-depleted transplantation in children. TCRdb reanalysed the PCR reads using MiXCR and keeps one entry per CDR3 protein. The sample holds hundreds of thousands of distinct CDR3 sequences, more than 8% seen once. Sequenced here: PBMCs from the stem cell graft donor, sampled from the stem cell graft. All receptors come from a human donor who donated a stem cell graft to a child with SCID. The CDR3 runs from the conserved cysteine through the conserved F or W. D genes are given only for firm matches. The listing skips clone size in some rows; elsewhere it reads once, few, many or a size class.

abundance,d_gene,j_gene,v_gene,CDR3nt,CDR3aa
few,.,TRBJ1-1,TRBV5-1,TGCGCCAGCAGCTTGGTGGCCATTCGGGGGACTGAAGCTTTCTTT,CASSLVAIRGTEAFF
few,.,TRBJ1-1,TRBV20-1,TGCAGTGTTCGAGGGACGGGGATGAACACTGAAGCTTTCTTT,CSVRGTGMNTEAFF
many,.,TRBJ2-1,TRBV6-4,TGTGCCAGCAGTGAACAGGCTAGACGCGTGGGAAATGAGCAGTTCTTC,CASSEQARRVGNEQFF
many,.,TRBJ2-3,TRBV5-1,TGCGCCAGCAGTCTAGGGGGAAATACGCAGTATTTT,CASSLGGNTQYF
many,TRBD1,TRBJ1-5,TRBV12-3/TRBV12-4,TGTGCCAGCAGCCATGGACAGGGGGCACATCAGCCCCAGCATTTT,CASSHGQGAHQPQHF
.,TRBD1,TRBJ2-1,TRBV10-3,TGTGCCATCAGTGAGTCTGGAACAGGGGACAATGAGCAGTTCTTC,CAISESGTGDNEQFF
few,.,TRBJ2-7,TRBV3-1,TGTGCCAGCAGCCAAGGAGTGGGGTCCTCCTCCTACGAGCAGTACTTC,CASSQGVGSSSYEQYF
many,.,TRBJ2-5,TRBV21-1,TGTGCCAGCAGCAACGGGACAGGGGGAGAGACCCAGTACTTC,CASSNGTGGETQYF
.,.,TRBJ2-6,TRBV2,TGTGCCAGCATCCGGGGCCTCTCTGGGGCCAACGTCCTGACTTTC,CASIRGLSGANVLTF
.,.,TRBJ1-2,TRBV10-3,TGTGCCAACAATCCTGAGGGCGCTGACTATGGCTACACCTTC,CANNPEGADYGYTF
.,.,TRBJ2-1,TRBV7-9,TGTGCCAGCAGCTCCCGACCCGAGCAGTTCTTC,CASSSRPEQFF
.,TRBD1,TRBJ2-3,TRBV20-1,TGCGGTGCCACGGGGACAGCTAGAGGGGCAGATACGCAGTATTTT,CGATGTARGADTQYF
few,.,TRBJ1-6,TRBV25-1,TGTGCCATCACCGGATGGGAGGGGGAATCACCCCTCCACTTT,CAITGWEGESPLHF
few,.,TRBJ2-3,TRBV24-1,TGTGCCACCAGTGGGGGGCGCGTAGCAGATACGCAGTATTTT,CATSGGRVADTQYF
few,.,TRBJ2-7,TRBV5-6,TGTGCCAGTAGCGGACAGTACGAGCAGTACTTC,CASSGQYEQYF
many,.,TRBJ1-2,TRBV5-1,TGCGCCAGCAGCCTTGGGACACCTGGCTACACCTTC,CASSLGTPGYTF
.,.,TRBJ2-3,TRBV27,TGTGCCAGCAGTTTCGTAGGGCCCCCCACAGATACGCAGTATTTT,CASSFVGPPTDTQYF
few,TRBD2,TRBJ2-1,TRBV5-1,TGCGCCAGCAGCATTGGGACTAGCGGGGGGTCCTACAATGAGCAGTTCTTC,CASSIGTSGGSYNEQFF
few,.,TRBJ1-1,TRBV3-1,TGTGCCAGCAGCCAAGAAAAAAGGCCCACTGAAGCTTTCTTT,CASSQEKRPTEAFF
few,TRBD1,TRBJ1-6,TRBV7-3,TGTGCCAGCAGCCTAGGGACAGAAAATTCACCCCTCCACTTT,CASSLGTENSPLHF
once,.,TRBJ2-1,TRBV19,TGTGCCACACTCCGGGACTCGGAGCAGTTCTTC,CATLRDSEQFF
few,TRBD1,TRBJ2-7,TRBV29-1,TGCAGCGTTGTTGGCAGGGGGAGCTCCTACGAGCAGTACTTC,CSVVGRGSSYEQYF
few,.,TRBJ2-2,TRBV12-5,TGTGCTAGTGGTGCCACAGGTGGCCGCACCGGGGAGCTGTTTTTT,CASGATGGRTGELFF
many,.,TRBJ1-3,TRBV9,TGTGCCAGCAGCGTAAGGCCTGCAGGAGGGAACACCATATATTTT,CASSVRPAGGNTIYF
many,.,TRBJ2-2,TRBV11-2,TGTGCCAGCAGCTTAGAGGCCGTTCTGTCCGGGGAGCTGTTTTTT,CASSLEAVLSGELFF
few,TRBD1,TRBJ2-7,TRBV7-9,TGTGCCAGCAGCCCCCAAGGAGGACAGGGCTACGAGCAGTACTTC,CASSPQGGQGYEQYF
.,TRBD2,TRBJ2-3,TRBV12-3/TRBV12-4,TGTGCCAGCAGCCTTCTCGGCGGGAGCCGCACAGATACGCAGTATTTT,CASSLLGGSRTDTQYF
few,TRBD1,TRBJ2-3,TRBV9,TGTGCCAGCAGCGCGCCGGGACAGACAGATACGCAGTATTTT,CASSAPGQTDTQYF
.,TRBD2,TRBJ2-1,TRBV27,TGTGCCAGCAGGAGCGGGGGGTACAATGAGCAGTTCTTC,CASRSGGYNEQFF
.,.,TRBJ1-6,TRBV10-3,TGTGCCATCAGGTCGGACACCCCAACCAGCTCCTATAATTCACCCCTCCACTTT,CAIRSDTPTSSYNSPLHF
.,.,TRBJ2-2,TRBV9,TGTGCCAGCAGCGAGAAGTATTTCACCGGGGAGCTGTTTTTT,CASSEKYFTGELFF
.,.,TRBJ2-1,TRBV5-6,TGTGCCAGCAGCAACACCCGGCTGGAGTACAATGAGCAGTTCTTC,CASSNTRLEYNEQFF
many,.,TRBJ2-7,TRBV24-1,TGTGCCACCAGTGACCTCAGGGACTTC,CATSDLRDF
few,.,TRBJ2-7,TRBV6-2/TRBV6-3,TGTGCCAGCACCCCAGAAAATTTCCACGAGCAGTACTTC,CASTPENFHEQYF
few,TRBD2,TRBJ2-5,TRBV7-8,TGTGCCAGCAGCTTTTCTCGGGGGGTCGAGGAGACCCAGTACTTC,CASSFSRGVEETQYF
.,.,TRBJ1-5,TRBV10-3,TGTGCCATCAGTGAGTCGCGGGAGGGACAGCCCCAGCATTTT,CAISESREGQPQHF
many,.,TRBJ2-3,TRBV24-1,TGTGCCACCAGTGACCCCCCGCACTTGGCAGATTCCTTCACAGATACGCAGTATTTT,CATSDPPHLADSFTDTQYF
.,.,TRBJ2-2,TRBV7-8,TGTGCCAGCAGCTTAGCGCTTTTAGCGCCTAACACCGGGGAGCTGTTTTTT,CASSLALLAPNTGELFF
few,TRBD2,TRBJ2-1,TRBV4-1,TGCGCCAGCAGCCATGGGACTAGCGGGCTTGACTACAATGAGCAGTTCTTC,CASSHGTSGLDYNEQFF
few,TRBD1,TRBJ2-7,TRBV6-4,TGTGCCAGGGTTGGGACAGGTGGAACCTACGAGCAGTACTTC,CARVGTGGTYEQYF
few,.,TRBJ2-3,TRBV29-1,TGCAGCGTTGAAGATGGAGGGAGGCGGGCAGATACGCAGTATTTT,CSVEDGGRRADTQYF